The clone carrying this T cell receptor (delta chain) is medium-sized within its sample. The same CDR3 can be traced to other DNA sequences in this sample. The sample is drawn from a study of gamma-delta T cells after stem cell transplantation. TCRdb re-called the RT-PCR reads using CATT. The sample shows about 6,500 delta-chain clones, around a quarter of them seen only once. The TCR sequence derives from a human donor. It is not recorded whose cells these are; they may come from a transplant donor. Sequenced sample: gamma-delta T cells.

The CDR3 coding sequence is TGTGCCTGTGACACCGTTCCTTTGGGGGATAATCGGCGGCGATACACCGATAAACTCATCTTT. Amino acid sequence: CACDTVPLGDNRRRYTDKLIF. The chain joins TRDV2 to TRDJ1; 9 bases map to TRDD3. Unmatched junction bases numbered 19, after V lost 0 bases and J lost 0 bases. The germline gives CDR1 GEAIGNYY, CDR2 EKD. The CDR3 contains 21 residues.